A single sample gave rise to the 15 T cell receptor beta chains below, sequenced in a study of CD8+ T cells in alopecia areata. Extraction of RNA preceded its reverse transcription into cDNA, which served as the sequencing template. Produced via immunoSEQ multiplex PCR; TCRdb's table is partial and in-frame only. Among tens of thousands of clones listed, 55% to 75% were seen once. Sequencing was performed on CD8+ T cells sorted from blood, taken at week 0. These TCRs come from a human donor with alopecia areata.

CDR3 coding DNA: TGTGCCAGCAGCCCCGGGGGAAGCTATGGCTACACCTTC. Amino acid sequence: CASSPGGSYGYTF. The V gene is TRBV7-9, the J gene TRBJ1-2; D perhaps matches TRBD1 (5 bases). Germline CDR1 reads SEHNR; CDR2 reads FQNEAQ (reference sequence). Trimming removed 5 bases from V and 4 bases from J, with 11 bases in between. CDR3 size: 13 residues.

Only a few counts were recorded for this clone. J is TRBJ1-1 and V is TRBV2; 7 bases align to TRBD1. The junction had 14 bases not matched to a gene; V was cut back by 4 bases and J by 6 bases. Germline CDR1 and CDR2: SNHLY and FYNNEI. The CDR3 loop spans 16 amino acids. The chain's CDR3 is CASSAGQTIFRAEAFF. The CDR3, as DNA: TGTGCCAGCAGTGCGGGACAGACGATATTTAGAGCTGAAGCTTTCTTT.

In this sample, this clone turned up a few times. J is TRBJ2-7 and V is TRBV27; D call uncertain. Trimming cost V 5 bases and J 4 bases, with 9 bases left between them. The germline CDR1 and CDR2 sequences are MNHEY and SMNVEV (reference sequence). The CDR3 has 12 residues. The CDR3 region has the DNA TGTGCCAGCAGTCCTATCGGGTACGAGCAGTACTTC. Protein sequence: CASSPIGYEQYF.

The CDR3 nucleotides are TGTGCCAGCAGTCACCCAGGAGCTAACTATGGCTACACCTTC. Translated: CASSHPGANYGYTF. J is TRBJ1-2 and V is TRBV7-9; D uncertain. The CDR3 runs 14 residues. Germline V gene data show CDR1 as SEHNR and CDR2 as FQNEAQ (reference sequence). V lost 6 bases and J lost 0, with 11 bases in between.

In DNA form, the CDR3 reads TGTGCCAGCAGCTTAGTGGACAATCAGCCCCAGCATTTT. This encodes CASSLVDNQPQHF. This chain uses TRBV11-2 with TRBJ1-5; D not certain. The CDR3 contains 13 residues. CDR1 is SGHAT, CDR2 FQNNGV, per germline. The germline V and J ends were trimmed by 1 base and 3 bases, with 4 bases remaining between them.

V usage is TRBV11-2 and J usage is TRBJ2-1; 10 nucleotides match TRBD1. Germline-derived CDR1 and CDR2 are SGHAT and FQNNGV. The junction had 6 bases not matched to a gene; V was cut back by 4 bases and J by 0 bases. This CDR3 spans 17 amino acids. CDR3 amino acids: CASSSGQGTSSYNEQFF. The DNA of the CDR3 is TGTGCCAGCAGCTCGGGACAGGGGACGAGCTCCTACAATGAGCAGTTCTTC.

The rearrangement joins TRBV5-1 to TRBJ2-1; TRBD1 might be the D (5 bases). Germline V gene sequence: CDR1 SGHRS, CDR2 YFSETQ. This CDR3 has 12 residues. The V end was cut by 1 base, the J end by 8 bases, with 7 bases between. Written as DNA, the CDR3 is TGCGCCAGCAGCTTGACAGGTGATGAGCAGTTCTTC. This encodes CASSLTGDEQFF.

There are a few counts of this clone. The J gene is TRBJ2-5, the V gene TRBV27, with TRBD1 identical over 7 bases. V dropped 3 bases and J dropped 3; count of bases not matched to a gene: 7. This CDR3 is 15 amino acids long. Germline CDR1 and CDR2: MNHEY and SMNVEV (reference sequence). The CDR3 nucleotides are TGTGCCAGCAGTTTCCTCCCGGGACAGAAAGAGACCCAGTACTTC. It codes for CASSFLPGQKETQYF.

V and J are TRBV7-9 and TRBJ2-5; 13 bases agree with TRBD2. The junction had 8 bases not matched to a gene; V was cut back by 6 bases and J by 1 base. CDR1 SEHNR and CDR2 FQNEAQ come from the germline V gene (reference sequence). The CDR3 totals 17 residues. CDR3 region: CASSLWTSGSSQETQYF. The CDR3 coding sequence is TGTGCCAGCAGTTTATGGACTAGCGGGAGTTCCCAAGAGACCCAGTACTTC.

This clone was detected a few times. The chain employs TRBV28 and TRBJ2-1; 7 nucleotides align to TRBD2. The V gene end was trimmed by 7 bases and the J gene end by 2 bases; junction bases not matched to a gene: 11. This CDR3 contains 16 residues. The germline gives CDR1 MDHEN, CDR2 SYDVKM. The CDR3 nucleotides read TGTGCCAGCACCCAGACCGGGGGAGGGACCTACAATGAGCAGTTCTTC. This gives the protein CASTQTGGGTYNEQFF.

This chain connects TRBV4-3 to TRBJ2-7, with D perhaps being TRBD1 or TRBD2 (6 bases each). CDR1 is LGHNA, CDR2 YSLEER, per germline. The ends were cut back, 1 base at V and 3 bases at J, with 13 bases in the middle. The CDR3 is 15 residues long. DNA of the CDR3: TGCGCCAGCAGCCAAGGGGTAGGGGGGAACTACGAGCAGTACTTC. Its protein product is CASSQGVGGNYEQYF.

The chain links TRBV7-2 to TRBJ1-2; 7 bases agree with TRBD1. CDR3 length: 15 amino acids. The germline CDR1 and CDR2 sequences are SGHTA and FQGNSA. V gave up 3 bases and J gave up 2 bases; unmatched junction bases: 6. In nucleotides, the CDR3 is TGTGCCAGCAGCTTCGCCCCCAGGGGGAACTATGGCTACACCTTC. Its protein product is CASSFAPRGNYGYTF.

The V gene is TRBV4-1, the J gene TRBJ1-1; tentatively, D is TRBD1 (5 bases). This CDR3 has 14 amino acids. The germline V gene has CDR1 MGHRA and CDR2 YSYEKL. V was pared by 2 bases and J by 7 bases, with 14 bases between. The CDR3 sequence is CASSQQGLNYEAFF. The CDR3 DNA is TGCGCCAGCAGCCAACAGGGCCTGAATTATGAAGCTTTCTTT.

The rearrangement joins TRBV19 to TRBJ2-5; D might be TRBD2 (6 bases). V was trimmed by 5 bases and J by 1 base, leaving 17 bases between them. Germline V gene lookup returns CDR1 LNHDA and CDR2 SQIVND (reference sequence). CDR3 length equals 16 residues. The DNA for the CDR3 is TGTGCCAGTAGTCTGGTAGCGGCCCCGTTCCAAGAGACCCAGTACTTC. Translated: CASSLVAAPFQETQYF.

This chain links TRBV9 with TRBJ2-3; the match to TRBD2 covers 11 bases. This CDR3 has 18 amino acids. The J segment lost 0 bases and the V segment lost 2 bases, leaving 8 bases of the junction unmatched. Per the germline V gene, CDR1 is SGDLS and CDR2 is YYNGEE. The CDR3 protein is CASSVAQLAGDSTDTQYF. CDR3 DNA: TGTGCCAGCAGCGTTGCCCAACTAGCGGGGGACAGCACAGATACGCAGTATTTT.